This TCR beta chain was obtained from a study of T cell repertoires in cytomegalovirus infection. This CDR3 has 14 amino acids. Germline V gene sequence: CDR1 SGHTA, CDR2 FQGNSA. V shed 5 bases and J 6 bases; nucleotides not matched to a gene: 7. This clonotype came up many times. Its antigen is unknown. In TCRdb, the reads were re-called with MiXCR into one record per CDR3 protein. The repertoire holds roughly 150,000 distinct CDR3 sequences, roughly a quarter seen once, with approximately 10% in the top ten. Broader study findings: There were carriers of CMV plus the relevant HLA, and cumulative public TCR beta family frequency identified them.

J is TRBJ2-1 and V is TRBV7-2; TRBD1 matches 7 bases. The receptor was isolated from a human donor in good health (CMV status not recorded). Some clones in this sample may be carry-over from other donors' samples. Sequencing was performed on PBMCs. CDR3 DNA sequence: TGTGCCAGCAGCCGACAGGGAATCGGCAATGAGCAGTTCTTC. The encoded protein is CASSRQGIGNEQFF.